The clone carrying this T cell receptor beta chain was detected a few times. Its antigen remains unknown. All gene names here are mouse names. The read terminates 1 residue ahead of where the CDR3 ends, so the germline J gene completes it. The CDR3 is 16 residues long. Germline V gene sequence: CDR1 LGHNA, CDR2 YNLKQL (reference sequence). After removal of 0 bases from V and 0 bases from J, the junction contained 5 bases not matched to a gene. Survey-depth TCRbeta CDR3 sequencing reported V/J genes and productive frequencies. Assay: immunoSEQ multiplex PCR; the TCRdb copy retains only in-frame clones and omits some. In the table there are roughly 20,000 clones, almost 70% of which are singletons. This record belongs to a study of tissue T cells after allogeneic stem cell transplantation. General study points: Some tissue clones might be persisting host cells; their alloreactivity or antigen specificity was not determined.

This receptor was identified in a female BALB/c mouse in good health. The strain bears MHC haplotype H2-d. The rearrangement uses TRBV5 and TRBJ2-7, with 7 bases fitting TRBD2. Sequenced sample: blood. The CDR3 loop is CASSQDGGSSSYEQYF. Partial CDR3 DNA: TGTGCCAGCAGCCAAGATGGGGGGTCGAGCTCCTATGAACAGTAC.